The 30 T cell receptor beta chains below come from one sample, sequenced in a study of cytomegalovirus exposure and HLA in healthy donors. Amplification used 60 Vbeta primers and 13 Jbeta primers. The protocol was immunoSEQ multiplex PCR, while the TCRdb copy is restricted to in-frame clones and leaves out a portion. The repertoire holds 160,000 or so clones, with about three quarters as singletons. The specimen sequenced was PBMCs. The receptors come from a woman in her forties in good health and CMV-seropositive.

This chain links TRBV7-9 with TRBJ1-1; possibly TRBD1 for D (5 bases). The ends were cut back, 5 bases at V and 4 bases at J, with 17 bases in the middle. This CDR3 has 15 residues. Germline V gene lookup returns CDR1 SEHNR and CDR2 FQNEAQ (reference sequence). The CDR3 DNA reads as TGTGCCAGCAGCCCCTCAGGGACTCGGGGCACTGAAGCTTTCTTT. Translation: CASSPSGTRGTEAFF.

The chain combines TRBV11-2 with TRBJ2-2; D is unclear. Trimming left V 1 base short and J 1 base short, with 4 bases between. The CDR3 contains 14 residues. Germline CDR1 is SGHAT and CDR2 is FQNNGV. This CDR3 reads CASSLGQNTGELFF. CDR3 sequence (DNA): TGTGCCAGCAGCTTAGGGCAGAACACCGGGGAGCTGTTTTTT.

This clone was found a few times. The V and J genes are TRBV6-1 and TRBJ1-4; no clear D. The CDR3 contains 14 residues. Germline V CDR1 and CDR2: MNHNS, SASEGT. V gave up 5 bases and J gave up 0 bases, with 7 bases separating them. The CDR3 region has the DNA TGTGCCAGCAGTCTAGAAGCAACTAATGAAAAACTGTTTTTT. Its protein product is CASSLEATNEKLFF.

The V gene is TRBV7-3, the J gene TRBJ1-1; 8 bases align to TRBD1. Germline V gene sequence: CDR1 SGHTA, CDR2 FQGTGA. The length of the CDR3 is 16 residues. J lost 4 bases, V lost 1 base, and 8 bases had no gene match. CDR3: CASSLNPQGASTEAFF. In nucleotides, the CDR3 is TGTGCCAGCAGCTTAAATCCCCAGGGGGCTAGCACTGAAGCTTTCTTT.

This chain uses TRBV11-2 with TRBJ2-3; TRBD2 matches at 13 bases. The CDR3 spans 15 residues. Unmatched junction bases numbered 4, after V lost 6 bases and J lost 4 bases. The germline V gene has CDR1 SGHAT and CDR2 FQNNGV. The CDR3 coding sequence is TGTGCCAGCAGGTTTACTAGCGGGGGGGCAGATACGCAGTATTTT. Protein sequence: CASRFTSGGADTQYF.

V gene TRBV7-8 combines with J gene TRBJ1-6; D perhaps matches TRBD1 (5 bases). CDR1 is SGHVS and CDR2 is FQNEAQ in the germline V gene. V lost 1 base and J 7 bases, leaving 5 bases between the germline ends. The CDR3 loop spans 13 amino acids. CDR3 loop: CASSLGQNSPLHF. CDR3 in DNA: TGTGCCAGCAGCTTAGGACAGAATTCACCCCTCCACTTT.

The genes are TRBV11-2 and TRBJ2-7, with 8 bases lining up with TRBD2. CDR3 length equals 16 residues. V trimming: 7 bases; J trimming: 5 bases; junction bases outside the gene matches: 16. Looked up from germline, CDR1 is SGHAT and CDR2 is FQNNGV. CDR3 sequence reads: CASNEGTFSGGDEQYF. The CDR3 DNA is TGTGCCAGCAACGAGGGCACATTCTCGGGGGGGGACGAGCAGTACTTC.

V is TRBV27 and J is TRBJ2-7, with D possibly TRBD1 on 5 matching bases. V dropped 6 bases and J dropped 2 bases, with 20 bases sitting between them. CDR1 and CDR2 from the germline V gene are MNHEY and SMNVEV (reference sequence). The length of the CDR3 is 16 residues. The CDR3 region is CASSPVGEKGTYEQYF. The CDR3 DNA reads TGTGCCAGCAGCCCGGTAGGAGAGAAGGGGACCTACGAGCAGTACTTC.

The genes are TRBV19 and TRBJ1-2, with TRBD1 identical over 7 bases. Losses at the gene ends were 3 bases for V and 6 bases for J; bases not matched to a gene: 7. This CDR3 is built from 14 residues. CDR1 and CDR2 from the germline V gene are LNHDA and SQIVND (reference sequence). In DNA, the CDR3 is TGTGCCAGTAGTATGGGGAGACAGGGCGATGGCTACACCTTC. Translation: CASSMGRQGDGYTF.

The rearrangement links TRBV6-4 to TRBJ1-5, with D hard to call. V dropped 5 bases and J dropped 4 bases, with 9 bases sitting between them. The CDR3 contains 13 residues. Looked up from germline, CDR1 is MRHNA and CDR2 is SNTAGT. CDR3 in amino acids: CASSIDKNQPQHF. DNA for the CDR3: TGTGCCAGCAGTATAGACAAAAATCAGCCCCAGCATTTT.

This chain uses TRBV29-1 with TRBJ1-1; the D gene is possibly TRBD1 (6 bases). There are 14 residues in the CDR3. Germline V gene lookup returns CDR1 SQVTM and CDR2 ANQGSEA. The V and J ends lost 4 bases and 1 base respectively, with 13 bases between them. The CDR3, as DNA: TGCAGCGTTGTGGGGGGGGGCCGGAACACTGAAGCTTTCTTT. Translated: CSVVGGGRNTEAFF.

The chain employs TRBV5-1 and TRBJ1-6; D is undetermined. Trimming took off 0 bases at V and 12 bases at J, with 7 bases between the two ends. Germline V gives CDR1 SGHRS, CDR2 YFSETQ. This CDR3 has 12 residues. CDR3 sequence (DNA): TGCGCCAGCAGCTTGGGGGAGGGACCCCTCCACTTT. It is translated as CASSLGEGPLHF.

The chain couples TRBV30 to TRBJ1-1; D gene unclear. CDR3 length equals 10 residues. Trimming left V 4 bases short and J 3 bases short, with 3 bases between. Germline assignment: CDR1 GTSNPN and CDR2 SVGIG (reference sequence). The CDR3 nucleotides read TGTGCCTGGACGGACACTGAAGCTTTCTTT. Residues: CAWTDTEAFF. Variable domain in full (rest from reference TRBV30 and TRBJ1-1): SQTIHQWPATLVQPVGSPLSLECTVEGTSNPNLYWYRQAAGRGLQLLFYSVGIGQISSEVPQNLSASRPQDRQFILSSKKLLLSDSGFYLCAWTDTEAFFGQGTRLTVV.

This chain connects TRBV29-1 to TRBJ2-7; TRBD2 matches 8 bases. CDR1 is SQVTM, CDR2 ANQGSEA, per germline. The CDR3 runs 12 residues. With V trimmed by 4 bases and J by 6 bases, 5 bases remained unmatched. The CDR3 DNA sequence: TGCAGCGTTGGGCGGGGGGCTGGCGAGCAGTACTTC. Translation gives CSVGRGAGEQYF.

CDR3 residues: CASSPKQGMTDTQYF. CDR3 nucleotides: TGCGCCAGCAGCCCCAAACAGGGTATGACAGATACGCAGTATTTT. The V and J genes are TRBV4-1 and TRBJ2-3, with D perhaps matching TRBD1 (6 bases). Germline V CDR1 and CDR2: MGHRA, YSYEKL. V was cut by 4 bases and J by 3 bases, with 14 bases left in between. CDR3 length equals 15 residues.

This clone was seen only a few times. This chain joins TRBV11-2 and TRBJ2-7, with 9 nucleotides matching TRBD1. The V gene's germline CDR1 is SGHAT and CDR2 FQNNGV. The CDR3 spans 15 residues. The V gene end was trimmed by 3 bases and the J gene end by 3 bases; junction bases not matched to a gene: 6. CDR3 region: CASSFSGQGFYEQYF. CDR3 in DNA: TGTGCCAGCAGCTTTTCGGGACAGGGATTCTACGAGCAGTACTTC.

The chain recombines TRBV4-1 with TRBJ1-4; TRBD1 agrees at 7 bases. The V and J ends lost 0 bases and 8 bases, in that order; junction bases with no gene match: 9. The CDR3 extends over 16 amino acids. Germline-derived CDR1 and CDR2 are MGHRA and YSYEKL. CDR3 loop: CASSQDPQGGSEKLFF. The CDR3 coding sequence is TGCGCCAGCAGCCAAGATCCCCAGGGGGGATCGGAAAAACTGTTTTTT.

The V gene is TRBV10-3, the J gene TRBJ1-2; a weak D match, TRBD1 (5 bases). The ends were cut back, 7 bases at V and 2 bases at J, with 14 bases in the middle. Germline V CDR1 and CDR2: ENHRY, SYGVKD. The CDR3 loop spans 14 amino acids. CDR3: CAITREGMNYGYTF. The CDR3 coding sequence is TGTGCCATCACAAGGGAGGGGATGAACTATGGCTACACCTTC.

This sequence joins TRBV4-2 and TRBJ2-5, with D perhaps TRBD1 (5 bases). Per the germline V gene, CDR1 is LGHNA and CDR2 is YNFKEQ. This CDR3 comprises 16 residues. The V end was cut by 4 bases, the J end by 2 bases, with 17 bases between. CDR3 protein: CASSLSMSAGQETQYF. DNA of the CDR3: TGTGCCAGCAGCCTCTCCATGTCCGCAGGGCAAGAGACCCAGTACTTC.

The chain is built from TRBV7-3 and TRBJ2-2; 9 bases line up with TRBD1. CDR1 is SGHTA, CDR2 FQGTGA, per germline. With 5 bases clipped from V and 5 bases from J, the junction kept 6 bases outside the gene matches. This CDR3 has 15 residues. The CDR3 DNA reads TGTGCCAGCAGCCAAAACAGGGGGCGAACCGGGGAGCTGTTTTTT. This sequence encodes CASSQNRGRTGELFF.

The chain uses TRBV30 and TRBJ1-4, with 8 nucleotides matching TRBD1. This CDR3 is 14 amino acids long. Germline V gives CDR1 GTSNPN, CDR2 SVGIG (reference sequence). The V and J ends lost 5 bases and 7 bases, in that order; junction bases with no gene match: 9. CDR3 sequence reads: CAWAYPGTGEKLFF. The CDR3, as DNA: TGTGCCTGGGCATATCCAGGGACAGGTGAAAAACTGTTTTTT.

The CDR3 nucleotides are TGTGCCAGCAGCTTGGTACTAACCCATACAGGGGGCCGTGAAGCTTTCTTT. This codes for CASSLVLTHTGGREAFF. The chain has TRBV5-6 and TRBJ1-1; 9 bases align to TRBD1. Germline V gene sequence: CDR1 SGHDT, CDR2 YYEEEE. The CDR3 is 17 residues long. V was pared by 0 bases and J by 7 bases, with 13 bases of the junction left unmatched.

This clone was seen once. The chain carries TRBV6-5 and TRBJ1-6; TRBD1 is a possible D gene (5 bases). Trimming removed 2 bases at V and 9 bases at J, with 8 bases between. Germline assignment: CDR1 MNHEY and CDR2 SVGAGI. The CDR3 length is 13 residues. CDR3 amino acids: CASSYTQGSPLHF. The CDR3 nucleotides are TGTGCCAGCAGTTACACCCAGGGTTCACCCCTCCACTTT.

The chain employs TRBV25-1 and TRBJ2-1; tentatively, D is TRBD1 (6 bases). With 3 bases removed from V and 4 bases from J, the gap between germline ends came to 13 bases. This CDR3 comprises 15 residues. Germline CDR1 and CDR2: MGHDK and SYGVNS. CDR3 nucleotides: TGTGCCAGCAGTGATTCGGGACACCTATACAATGAGCAGTTCTTC. This gives the protein CASSDSGHLYNEQFF.

The chain combines TRBV7-3 with TRBJ2-5; 8 positions agree with TRBD1. After removal of 4 bases from V and 1 base from J, the junction contained 2 bases not matched to a gene. This CDR3 contains 14 residues. Germline CDR1 reads SGHTA; CDR2 reads FQGTGA. The CDR3 DNA follows: TGTGCCAGCAGCTCGGGGACAGGCCAAGAGACCCAGTACTTC. It is translated as CASSSGTGQETQYF.

The chain employs TRBV7-3 and TRBJ1-1; 8 bases fit TRBD1. The CDR3 length is 14 residues. Germline CDR1 SGHTA, CDR2 FQGTGA. The junction had 3 bases not matched to a gene; V was cut back by 5 bases and J by 1 base. As DNA, the CDR3 is TGTGCCAGCAGCCCCGGACAGGGGAACACTGAAGCTTTCTTT. The encoded protein is CASSPGQGNTEAFF.

The gene calls are TRBV19 and TRBJ2-2; 7 bases agree with TRBD1. The CDR3 totals 14 residues. The J segment lost 6 bases and the V segment lost 4 bases, leaving 5 bases of the junction unmatched. The V gene's germline CDR1 is LNHDA and CDR2 SQIVND (reference sequence). The CDR3 DNA reads TGTGCCAGTAGTACCACAGGGGTGGCCGGGGAGCTGTTTTTT. Translated, it gives CASSTTGVAGELFF.

The V and J genes are TRBV5-4 and TRBJ2-1, with D unclear. The CDR3 runs 16 residues. Germline lookup yields CDR1 SGHNT and CDR2 YYREEE (reference sequence). Trimming took 5 bases from V and 2 from J, leaving 17 bases between them. CDR3 loop: CASRDGGNRAYNEQFF. The CDR3 nucleotides are TGTGCCAGCAGGGATGGCGGTAACCGAGCCTACAATGAGCAGTTCTTC.

The chain has TRBV5-1 and TRBJ2-7; 8 bases map to TRBD2. The V segment lost 4 bases and the J segment 2 bases; nucleotides outside the gene matches: 8. The CDR3 runs 15 residues. Germline V gene lookup returns CDR1 SGHRS and CDR2 YFSETQ. The CDR3 here is CASSRGGDQAYEQYF. DNA for the CDR3: TGCGCCAGCAGCCGGGGGGGGGATCAAGCCTACGAGCAGTACTTC.

In this sample, this clone turned up once. V is TRBV18 and J is TRBJ1-3; D gene ambiguous. V was clipped by 6 bases and J by 3 bases, with 18 bases between them. Per germline, CDR1 KGHSH and CDR2 LQKENI. The CDR3 has 16 amino acids. The CDR3 region has the DNA TGTGCCAGCTCCCCGGCCCGGAGAAACGGTGGAAACACCATATATTTT. Its translation is CASSPARRNGGNTIYF. The entire variable domain, with the rest obtained from reference TRBV18 and TRBJ1-3, is as follows: NAGVMQNPRHLVRRRGQEARLRCSPMKGHSHVYWYRQLPEEGLKFMVYLQKENIIDESGMPKERFSAEFPKEGPSILRIQQVVRGDSAAYFCASSPARRNGGNTIYFGEGSWLTVV.